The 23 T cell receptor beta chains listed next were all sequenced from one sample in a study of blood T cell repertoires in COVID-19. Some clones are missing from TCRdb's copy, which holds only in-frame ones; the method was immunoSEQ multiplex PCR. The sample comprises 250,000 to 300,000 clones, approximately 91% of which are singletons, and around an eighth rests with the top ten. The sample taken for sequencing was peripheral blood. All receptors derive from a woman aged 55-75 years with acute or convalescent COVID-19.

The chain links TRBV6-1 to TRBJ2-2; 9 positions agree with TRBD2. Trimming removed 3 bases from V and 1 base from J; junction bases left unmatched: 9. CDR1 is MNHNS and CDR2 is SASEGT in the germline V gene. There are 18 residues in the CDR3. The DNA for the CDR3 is TGTGCCAGCAGTGATCGGCTAGCGGGGTCCGGGAACACCGGGGAGCTGTTTTTT. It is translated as CASSDRLAGSGNTGELFF.

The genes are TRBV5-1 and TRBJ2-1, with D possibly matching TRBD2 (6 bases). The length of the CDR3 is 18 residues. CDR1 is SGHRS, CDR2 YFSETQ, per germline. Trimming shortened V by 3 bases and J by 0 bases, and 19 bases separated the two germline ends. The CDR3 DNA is TGCGCCAGCAGCTACGGGGAGCGGGCTAGGAGCTCCTACAATGAGCAGTTCTTC. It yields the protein CASSYGERARSSYNEQFF.

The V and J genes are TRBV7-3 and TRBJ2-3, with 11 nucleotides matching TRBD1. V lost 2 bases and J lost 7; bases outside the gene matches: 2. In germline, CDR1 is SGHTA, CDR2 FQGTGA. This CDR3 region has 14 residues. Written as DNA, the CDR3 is TGTGCCAGCAGCTTAGGACAGGGGGCGAATACGCAGTATTTT. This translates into CASSLGQGANTQYF.

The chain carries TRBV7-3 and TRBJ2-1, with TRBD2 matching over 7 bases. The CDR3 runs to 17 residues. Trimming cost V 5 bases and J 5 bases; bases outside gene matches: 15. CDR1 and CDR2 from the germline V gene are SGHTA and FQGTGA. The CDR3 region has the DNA TGTGCCAGCAGCGACGTTCCGGGACTAATTACCAACAATGAGCAGTTCTTC. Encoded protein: CASSDVPGLITNNEQFF. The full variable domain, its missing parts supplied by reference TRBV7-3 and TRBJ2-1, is GAGVSQTPSNKVTEKGKYVELRCDPISGHTALYWYRQSLGQGPEFLIYFQGTGAADDSGLPNDRFFAVRPEGSVSTLKIQRTERGDSAVYLCASSDVPGLITNNEQFFGPGTRLTVL.

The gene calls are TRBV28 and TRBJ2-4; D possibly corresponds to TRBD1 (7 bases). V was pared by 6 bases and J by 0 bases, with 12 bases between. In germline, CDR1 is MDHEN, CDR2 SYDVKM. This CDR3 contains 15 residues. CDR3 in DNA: TGTGCCAGCAGCAACAGGGGAGGAGCCAAAAACATTCAGTACTTC. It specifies CASSNRGGAKNIQYF.

The CDR3 nucleotides are TGTGCCAGCTCAGCCGGGACAGGGAACAATCAGCCCCAGCATTTT. It encodes CASSAGTGNNQPQHF. V usage is TRBV18 and J usage is TRBJ1-5, with 9 bases that match TRBD1. Germline CDR1 is KGHSH and CDR2 is LQKENI. V gave up 5 bases and J gave up 3 bases; unmatched junction bases: 5. CDR3 length: 15 residues. Full variable domain (outside the CDR3, taken from reference TRBV18 and TRBJ1-5): NAGVMQNPRHLVRRRGQEARLRCSPMKGHSHVYWYRQLPEEGLKFMVYLQKENIIDESGMPKERFSAEFPKEGPSILRIQQVVRGDSAAYFCASSAGTGNNQPQHFGDGTRLSIL.

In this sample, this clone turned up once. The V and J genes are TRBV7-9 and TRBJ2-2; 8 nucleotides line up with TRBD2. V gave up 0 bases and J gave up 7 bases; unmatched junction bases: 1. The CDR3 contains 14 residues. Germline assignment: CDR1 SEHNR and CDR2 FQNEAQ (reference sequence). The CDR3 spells CASSLAGLGGELFF. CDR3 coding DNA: TGTGCCAGCAGCTTAGCGGGACTAGGCGGGGAGCTGTTTTTT.

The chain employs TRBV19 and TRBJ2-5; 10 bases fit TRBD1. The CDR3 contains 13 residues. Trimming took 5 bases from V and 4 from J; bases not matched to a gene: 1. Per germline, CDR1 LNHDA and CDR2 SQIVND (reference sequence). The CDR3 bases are TGTGCCAGTAGTGACAGGGGGCGAGAGACCCAGTACTTC. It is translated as CASSDRGRETQYF.

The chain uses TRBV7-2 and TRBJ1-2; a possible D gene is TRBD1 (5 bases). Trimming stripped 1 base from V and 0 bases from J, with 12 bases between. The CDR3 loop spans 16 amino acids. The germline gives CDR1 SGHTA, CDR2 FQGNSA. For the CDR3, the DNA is TGTGCCAGCAGCTTAGTAGGGCAGGGAACTAACTATGGCTACACCTTC. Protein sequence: CASSLVGQGTNYGYTF.

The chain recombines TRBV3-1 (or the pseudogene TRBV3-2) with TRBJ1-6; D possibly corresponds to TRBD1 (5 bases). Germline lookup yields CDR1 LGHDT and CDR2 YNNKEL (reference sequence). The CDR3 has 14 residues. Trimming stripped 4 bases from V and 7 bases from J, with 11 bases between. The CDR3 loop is CASSRAGNNSPLHF. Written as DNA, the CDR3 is TGTGCCAGCAGCCGGGCAGGGAACAATTCACCCCTCCACTTT.

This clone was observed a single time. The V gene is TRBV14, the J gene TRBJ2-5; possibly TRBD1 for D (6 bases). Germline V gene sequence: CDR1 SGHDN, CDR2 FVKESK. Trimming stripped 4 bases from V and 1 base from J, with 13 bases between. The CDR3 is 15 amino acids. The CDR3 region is CASSRVATGQETQYF. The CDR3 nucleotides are TGTGCCAGCAGCCGGGTCGCGACAGGCCAAGAGACCCAGTACTTC. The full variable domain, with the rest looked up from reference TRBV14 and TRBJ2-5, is EAGVTQFPSHSVIEKGQTVTLRCDPISGHDNLYWYRRVMGKEIKFLLHFVKESKQDESGMPNNRFLAERTGGTYSTLKVQPAELEDSGVYFCASSRVATGQETQYFGPGTRLLVL.

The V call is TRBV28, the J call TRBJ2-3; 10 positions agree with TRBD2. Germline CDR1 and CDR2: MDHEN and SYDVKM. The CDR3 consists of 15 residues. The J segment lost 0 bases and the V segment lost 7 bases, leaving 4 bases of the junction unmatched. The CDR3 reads CASTRLAGSTDTQYF. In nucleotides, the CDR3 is TGTGCCAGCACACGACTAGCGGGTAGCACAGATACGCAGTATTTT.

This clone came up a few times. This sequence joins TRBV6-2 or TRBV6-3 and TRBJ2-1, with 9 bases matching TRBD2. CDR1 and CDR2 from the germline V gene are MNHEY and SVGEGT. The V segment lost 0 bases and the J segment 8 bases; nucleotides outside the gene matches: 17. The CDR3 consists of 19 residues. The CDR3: CASSYSRKLAGTAGDEQFF. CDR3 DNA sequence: TGTGCCAGCAGTTACTCGAGGAAACTAGCGGGTACTGCTGGGGATGAGCAGTTCTTC.

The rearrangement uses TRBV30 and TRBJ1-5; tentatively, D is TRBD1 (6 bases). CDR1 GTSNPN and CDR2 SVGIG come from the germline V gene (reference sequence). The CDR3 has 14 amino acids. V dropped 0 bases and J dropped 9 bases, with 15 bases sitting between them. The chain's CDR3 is CAWSVPGIGGPQHF. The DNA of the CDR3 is TGTGCCTGGAGTGTGCCTGGGATAGGGGGGCCCCAGCATTTT.

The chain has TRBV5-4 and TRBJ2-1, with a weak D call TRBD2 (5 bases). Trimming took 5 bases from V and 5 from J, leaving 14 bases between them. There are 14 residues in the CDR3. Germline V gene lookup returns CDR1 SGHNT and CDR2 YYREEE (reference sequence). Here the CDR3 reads CASRKGRENNEQFF. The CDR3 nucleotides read TGTGCCAGCAGAAAAGGACGGGAAAACAATGAGCAGTTCTTC.

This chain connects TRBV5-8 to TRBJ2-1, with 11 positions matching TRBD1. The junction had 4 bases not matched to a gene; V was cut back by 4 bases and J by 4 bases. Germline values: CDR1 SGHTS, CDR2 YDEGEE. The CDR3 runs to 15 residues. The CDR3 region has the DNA TGTGCCAGCAGCCTTGGGACAGGGGGTTACAATGAGCAGTTCTTC. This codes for CASSLGTGGYNEQFF.

Here the CDR3 reads CASSDLAGGRPQHF. The CDR3 nucleotides read TGTGCCAGCAGTGATTTGGCAGGGGGGCGGCCCCAGCATTTT. The chain employs TRBV6-4 and TRBJ1-5, with 7 bases lining up with TRBD1. There are 14 residues in the CDR3. Germline CDR1 and CDR2: MRHNA and SNTAGT. J was trimmed by 9 bases and V by 3 bases; bases with no gene match: 8.

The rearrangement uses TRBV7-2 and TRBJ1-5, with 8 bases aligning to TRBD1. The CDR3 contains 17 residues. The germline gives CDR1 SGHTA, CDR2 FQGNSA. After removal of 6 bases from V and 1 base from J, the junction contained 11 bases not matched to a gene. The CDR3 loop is CASSPGQGWISNQPQHF. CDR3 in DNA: TGTGCCAGCAGTCCCGGACAGGGCTGGATAAGCAATCAGCCCCAGCATTTT.

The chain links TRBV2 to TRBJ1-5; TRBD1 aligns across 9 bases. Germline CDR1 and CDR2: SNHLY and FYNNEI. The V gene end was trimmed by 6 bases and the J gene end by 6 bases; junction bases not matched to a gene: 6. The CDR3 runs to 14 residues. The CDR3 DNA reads TGTGCCAGCAGAGGACAGGGGATTGGTCAGCCCCAGCATTTT. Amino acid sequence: CASRGQGIGQPQHF.

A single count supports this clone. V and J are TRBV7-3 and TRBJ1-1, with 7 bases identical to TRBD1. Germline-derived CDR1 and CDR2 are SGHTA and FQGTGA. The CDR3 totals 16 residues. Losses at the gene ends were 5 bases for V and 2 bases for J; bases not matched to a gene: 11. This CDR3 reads CASSPSRDRANTEAFF. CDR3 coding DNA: TGTGCCAGCAGCCCCTCCCGGGACAGAGCAAACACTGAAGCTTTCTTT.

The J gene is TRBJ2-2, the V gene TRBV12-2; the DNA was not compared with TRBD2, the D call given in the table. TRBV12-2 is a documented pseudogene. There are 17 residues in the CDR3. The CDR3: CASRFRRGPTSIGELFF. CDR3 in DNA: TGTGCAAGTCGCTTCAGGCGGGGACCGACTTCCATCGGGGAGCTGTTTTTT.

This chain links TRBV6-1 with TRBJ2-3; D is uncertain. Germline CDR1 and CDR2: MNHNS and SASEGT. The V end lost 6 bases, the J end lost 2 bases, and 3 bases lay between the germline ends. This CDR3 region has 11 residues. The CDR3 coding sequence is TGTGCCAGCAGCATCACAGATACGCAGTATTTT. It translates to CASSITDTQYF.

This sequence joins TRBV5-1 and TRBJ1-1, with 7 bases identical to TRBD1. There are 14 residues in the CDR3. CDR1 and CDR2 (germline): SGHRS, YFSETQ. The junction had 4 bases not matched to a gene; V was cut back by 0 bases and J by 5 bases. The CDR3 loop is CASSLDRGGTEAFF. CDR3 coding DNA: TGCGCCAGCAGCTTGGACAGGGGAGGTACTGAAGCTTTCTTT.